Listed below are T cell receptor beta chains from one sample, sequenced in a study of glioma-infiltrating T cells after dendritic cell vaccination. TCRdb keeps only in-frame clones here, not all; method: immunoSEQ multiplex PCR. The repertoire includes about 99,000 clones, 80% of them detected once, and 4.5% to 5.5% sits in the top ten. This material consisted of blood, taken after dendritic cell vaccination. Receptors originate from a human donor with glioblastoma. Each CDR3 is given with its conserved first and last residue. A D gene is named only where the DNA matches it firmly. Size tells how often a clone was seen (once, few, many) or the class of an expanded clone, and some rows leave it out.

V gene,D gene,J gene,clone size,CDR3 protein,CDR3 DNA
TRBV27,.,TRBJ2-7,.,CASSLGQGRSYEQYF,TGTGCCAGCAGTTTAGGGCAGGGGCGCTCCTACGAGCAGTACTTC
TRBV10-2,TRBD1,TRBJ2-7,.,CASSETQGAMGEQYF,TGCGCCAGCAGTGAGACACAGGGGGCTATGGGCGAGCAGTACTTC
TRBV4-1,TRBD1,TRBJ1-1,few,CASKQPDRGLAEAFF,TGCGCCAGCAAGCAACCGGACAGGGGGCTTGCTGAAGCTTTCTTT
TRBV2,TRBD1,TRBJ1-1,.,CASSEVTGGITEAFF,TGTGCCAGCAGTGAGGTAACAGGGGGCATCACTGAAGCTTTCTTT
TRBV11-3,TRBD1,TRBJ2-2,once,CARRQGKNTGELFF,TGTGCCCGCCGACAGGGGAAGAACACCGGGGAGCTGTTTTTT
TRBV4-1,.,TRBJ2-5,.,CASSQAGVKWTQYF,TGCGCCAGCAGCCAAGCTGGAGTCAAATGGACCCAGTACTTC
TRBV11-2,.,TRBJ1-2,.,CASSRGEEYGYTF,TGTGCCAGCAGCAGGGGTGAGGAATATGGCTACACCTTC
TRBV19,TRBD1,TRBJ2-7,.,CASSIDPRDSEQYF,TGTGCCAGTAGTATTGATCCCCGGGACAGCGAGCAGTACTTC
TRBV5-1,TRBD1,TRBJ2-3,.,CASSVDRAGDTQYF,TGCGCCAGCAGCGTAGACAGGGCTGGAGATACGCAGTATTTT
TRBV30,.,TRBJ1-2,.,CAWRQGYGYTF,TGTGCCTGGAGACAGGGCTATGGCTACACCTTC
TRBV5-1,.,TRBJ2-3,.,CASGLGATSSTDTQYF,TGCGCCAGCGGCTTGGGAGCCACCTCCAGCACAGATACGCAGTATTTT
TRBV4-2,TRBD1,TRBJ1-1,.,CASSRTWTGINTEAFF,TGTGCCAGCAGCCGCACATGGACAGGGATCAACACTGAAGCTTTCTTT
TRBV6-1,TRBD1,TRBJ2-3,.,CASSEAGRGILSQYF,TGTGCCAGCAGTGAAGCGGGCAGGGGGATCCTATCGCAGTATTTT
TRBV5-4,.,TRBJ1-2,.,CASSLVGQSSYF,TGTGCCAGCAGCTTGGTTGGACAGAGTAGCTACTTC
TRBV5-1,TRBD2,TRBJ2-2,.,CASSLALAGSGELFF,TGCGCCAGCAGCTTGGCTCTAGCGGGGTCCGGGGAGCTGTTTTTT
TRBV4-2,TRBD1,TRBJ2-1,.,CASSQGRDRAYNEQFF,TGTGCCAGCAGCCAAGGGCGGGACAGGGCCTACAATGAGCAGTTCTTC
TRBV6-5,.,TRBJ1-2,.,CASSYSLQGGLYGYTF,TGTGCCAGCAGTTACTCGCTCCAGGGAGGCCTCTATGGCTACACCTTC
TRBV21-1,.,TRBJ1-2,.,CASSKVRVPGADNYGYTF,TGTGCCAGCAGCAAAGTTAGGGTCCCAGGGGCAGATAACTATGGCTACACCTTC
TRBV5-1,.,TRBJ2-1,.,CASSSPPRLLHNEQFF,TGCGCCAGCAGCTCTCCCCCCAGACTTCTGCACAATGAGCAGTTCTTC
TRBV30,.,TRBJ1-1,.,CAWIKNTEAFF,TGTGCCTGGATCAAGAACACTGAAGCTTTCTTT
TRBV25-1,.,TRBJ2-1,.,CASSEFGLSALIDEQFF,TGTGCCAGCAGTGAATTCGGGTTAAGCGCCCTCATTGACGAGCAGTTCTTC
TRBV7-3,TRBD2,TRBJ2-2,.,CASSPGTSGGAGELFF,TGTGCCAGCAGCCCGGGGACTAGCGGGGGGGCCGGGGAGCTGTTTTTT
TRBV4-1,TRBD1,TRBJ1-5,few,CASSRQGQGYSNQPQHF,TGCGCCAGCAGCAGACAGGGGCAGGGGTATAGCAATCAGCCCCAGCATTTT
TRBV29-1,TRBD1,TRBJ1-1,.,CSVARQGASTEAFF,TGCAGCGTAGCGCGACAGGGGGCGAGCACTGAAGCTTTCTTT
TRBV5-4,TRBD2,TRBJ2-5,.,CASSSGLARETQYF,TGTGCCAGCAGCTCGGGACTAGCGCGAGAGACCCAGTACTTC
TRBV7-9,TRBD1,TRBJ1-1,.,CASSSNRGTNTEAFF,TGTGCCAGCAGCTCTAACAGGGGGACGAACACTGAAGCTTTCTTT
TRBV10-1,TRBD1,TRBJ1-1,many,CASSRDRVTEAFF,TGCGCCAGCAGCCGGGACAGGGTTACTGAAGCTTTCTTT
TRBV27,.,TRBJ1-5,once,CASSLYQGFNQPQHF,TGTGCCAGCAGTTTATACCAGGGGTTCAATCAGCCCCAGCATTTT
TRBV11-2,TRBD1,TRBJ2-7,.,CASSYTGGAAYEQYF,TGTGCCAGCAGCTATACAGGGGGAGCGGCCTACGAGCAGTACTTC
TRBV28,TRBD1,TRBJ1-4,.,CASSFDRGNEKLFF,TGTGCCAGCAGTTTTGACAGGGGAAATGAAAAACTGTTTTTT
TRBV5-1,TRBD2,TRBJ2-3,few,CASSSSSGGTDTQYF,TGCGCCAGCAGCTCGTCTAGCGGGGGCACAGATACGCAGTATTTT
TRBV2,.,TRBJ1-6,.,CASSALGGAESPLHF,TGTGCCAGCAGTGCCCTGGGGGGGGCGGAATCACCCCTCCACTTT
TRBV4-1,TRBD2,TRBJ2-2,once,CASSQLLGLAGGDTGELFF,TGCGCCAGCAGCCAACTACTAGGACTAGCGGGAGGGGACACCGGGGAGCTGTTTTTT
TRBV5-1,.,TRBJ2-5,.,CASSTGGEETQYF,TGCGCCAGCAGTACAGGGGGGGAAGAGACCCAGTACTTC
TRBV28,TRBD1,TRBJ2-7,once,CASGQVLYEQYF,TGTGCCAGCGGACAGGTACTCTACGAGCAGTACTTC
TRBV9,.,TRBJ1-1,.,CASSAWVPGGYLNTEAFF,TGTGCCAGCAGCGCCTGGGTGCCGGGGGGGTATTTGAACACTGAAGCTTTCTTT
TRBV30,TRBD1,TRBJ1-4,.,CAWSFRDRDQKLFF,TGTGCCTGGAGTTTCCGGGACAGGGATCAAAAACTGTTTTTT
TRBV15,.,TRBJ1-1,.,CATSRDQGSTEAFF,TGTGCCACCAGCAGAGACCAGGGGTCCACTGAAGCTTTCTTT
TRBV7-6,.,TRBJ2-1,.,CASSFSGPGLYNEQFF,TGTGCCAGCAGCTTCAGCGGGCCGGGCCTTTACAATGAGCAGTTCTTC
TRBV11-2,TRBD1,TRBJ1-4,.,CASSSNRGLDEKLFF,TGTGCCAGCAGCAGTAACAGGGGGCTTGATGAAAAACTGTTTTTT
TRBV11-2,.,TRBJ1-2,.,CASSLLLGATESRGYTF,TGTGCCAGCAGCTTACTTCTCGGCGCGACGGAGAGTAGAGGCTACACCTTC
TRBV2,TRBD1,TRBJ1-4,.,CASSLDRGKKEKLFF,TGTGCCAGCAGCCTAGACAGGGGGAAAAAAGAAAAACTGTTTTTT
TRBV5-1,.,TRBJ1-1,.,CASSFQGNTEAFF,TGCGCCAGCAGCTTCCAGGGGAACACTGAAGCTTTCTTT
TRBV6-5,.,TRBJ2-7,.,CASSYSNSGKEQYF,TGTGCCAGCAGTTATAGCAATTCGGGAAAGGAGCAGTACTTC
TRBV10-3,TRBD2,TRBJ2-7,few,CAIEAGESYEQYF,TGTGCCATCGAGGCGGGGGAGTCCTACGAGCAGTACTTC
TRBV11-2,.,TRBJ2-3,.,CASSAQSGGNTDTQYF,TGTGCCAGCAGCGCTCAGTCGGGCGGGAACACAGATACGCAGTATTTT